Following are 26 T cell receptor beta chains from one sample sequenced in a study of long-term antiretroviral therapy in people with HIV. Sequencing relied on immunoSEQ assay v3.0, run at survey level. Clones were read by immunoSEQ multiplex PCR, and TCRdb kept only the in-frame ones, dropping some. The sample lists 26,000 or so clones; around 88% were seen once. The source was unsorted PBMCs, collected 3 years after starting antiretroviral therapy. The receptor source for this set is a young man with HIV.

V usage is TRBV28 and J usage is TRBJ2-2; 8 bases fit TRBD1. J was trimmed by 6 bases and V by 9 bases; bases with no gene match: 9. CDR3 length: 14 residues. The V gene's germline CDR1 is MDHEN and CDR2 SYDVKM. The CDR3 is CASGDRGLPGELFF. DNA for the CDR3: TGTGCCAGTGGTGACAGGGGTTTACCCGGGGAGCTGTTTTTT.

The rearrangement joins TRBV5-4 to TRBJ1-1; no firm D call. Trimming removed 4 bases at V and 1 base at J, with 14 bases between. The CDR3 consists of 15 residues. Per germline, CDR1 SGHNT and CDR2 YYREEE (reference sequence). The CDR3 here is CASSDLSFRNTEAFF. Written as DNA, the CDR3 is TGTGCCAGCAGCGACCTCAGTTTCAGGAACACTGAAGCTTTCTTT.

The chain uses TRBV28 and TRBJ2-2; the D gene could be TRBD1 or TRBD2 (7 bases each). V lost 6 bases, J lost 7 bases, and 21 bases lay in between. CDR1 is MDHEN, CDR2 SYDVKM, per germline. The CDR3 consists of 16 residues. CDR3 protein: CASSSMRQGGIGELFF. DNA of the CDR3: TGTGCCAGCAGCTCAATGCGACAGGGAGGGATCGGGGAGCTGTTTTTT.

As regards this clone: Distinct nucleotide sequences in the sample also encode this CDR3. The V and J genes are TRBV19 and TRBJ2-3, with 10 bases matching TRBD2. The J segment lost 1 base and the V segment lost 3 bases, leaving 1 base of the junction unmatched. The CDR3 has 15 amino acids. Germline values: CDR1 LNHDA, CDR2 SQIVND (reference sequence). The CDR3 loop reads CASSILAGGTDTQYF. Here the CDR3 DNA reads TGTGCCAGTAGTATCCTAGCGGGGGGCACAGATACGCAGTATTTT.

The V and J genes are TRBV19 and TRBJ1-1; D call uncertain. CDR1 is LNHDA, CDR2 SQIVND, per germline (reference sequence). The V end was cut by 5 bases, the J end by 3 bases, with 13 bases between. The CDR3 covers 14 residues. CDR3 DNA sequence: TGTGCCAGTAGTCCTCAGAGGGCATACACTGAAGCTTTCTTT. Protein sequence: CASSPQRAYTEAFF.

This rearrangement joins TRBV4-1 to TRBJ1-2; TRBD1 matches 7 bases. V lost 1 base to trimming and J lost 7 bases; unmatched junction nucleotides: 9. The CDR3 sequence is 15 residues long. CDR1 is MGHRA and CDR2 is YSYEKL in the germline V gene. CDR3 region: CASSQVTDREGGYTF. The CDR3 DNA reads TGCGCCAGCAGCCAAGTAACTGACAGGGAGGGTGGCTACACCTTC.

This clone has just one count. The CDR3 DNA follows: TGTGCCAGTAGTATAGTGGAGGGCCGGGCCACTGAAGCTTTCTTT. It codes for CASSIVEGRATEAFF. The rearrangement uses TRBV19 and TRBJ1-1; D remains ambiguous. The CDR3 is 15 amino acids. Germline V gene lookup returns CDR1 LNHDA and CDR2 SQIVND (reference sequence). The ends were cut back, 1 base at V and 4 bases at J, with 13 bases in the middle.

This clone was observed once. This chain joins TRBV6-5 and TRBJ1-5; TRBD1 might be the D (6 bases). The CDR3 is 14 amino acids. Trimming pared 2 bases from V and 7 bases from J, leaving 12 bases between. CDR1 MNHEY and CDR2 SVGAGI come from the germline V gene. The CDR3 is CASSYSRGYQPQHF. DNA of the CDR3: TGTGCCAGCAGTTACAGCAGGGGATACCAGCCCCAGCATTTT.

This clone was observed a handful of times. The chain employs TRBV11-2 and TRBJ2-1; D perhaps matches TRBD1 (5 bases). Trimming removed 3 bases at V and 7 bases at J, with 10 bases between. Germline V gene lookup returns CDR1 SGHAT and CDR2 FQNNGV. The length of the CDR3 is 13 residues. The CDR3 coding sequence is TGTGCCAGCAGCTTTACCAGGGCGAATGAGCAGTTCTTC. Translated, it gives CASSFTRANEQFF.

This clone was seen a single time. This rearrangement joins TRBV4-1 to TRBJ1-5, with 7 bases fitting TRBD1. Germline lookup yields CDR1 MGHRA and CDR2 YSYEKL. The CDR3 extends over 15 amino acids. J gave up 7 bases and V 1 base, and 7 bases lay outside the gene matches. Here the CDR3 reads CASSQGQGRSQPQHF. Here the CDR3 DNA reads TGCGCCAGCAGCCAAGGACAGGGTAGGTCGCAGCCCCAGCATTTT.

The chain is built from TRBV21-1 and TRBJ1-4; the table's D gene call, TRBD1, was not cross checked with the DNA. TRBV21-1 is a listed pseudogene. This CDR3 has 15 residues. CDR3 sequence: CASSKKGTGNEKLFF. In DNA, the CDR3 is TGTGCCAGCAGCAAAAAGGGGACAGGGAATGAAAAACTGTTTTTT.

The J gene is TRBJ2-2, the V gene TRBV7-6; 9 nucleotides align to TRBD1. The V and J ends lost 5 bases and 3 bases, in that order; junction bases with no gene match: 7. CDR3 length: 16 amino acids. Germline assignment: CDR1 SGHVS and CDR2 FNYEAQ. CDR3 amino acids: CASSDPGQGHTGELFF. CDR3 DNA: TGTGCCAGCAGCGACCCGGGACAGGGTCACACCGGGGAGCTGTTTTTT.

The rearrangement uses TRBV6-1 and TRBJ1-2; the D is unclear. Trimming removed 3 bases from V and 4 bases from J, with 12 bases in between. Germline V gene lookup returns CDR1 MNHNS and CDR2 SASEGT. The CDR3 runs 14 residues. CDR3 sequence reads: CASSDLAGFYGYTF. CDR3 DNA sequence: TGTGCCAGCAGTGACTTGGCAGGATTCTATGGCTACACCTTC.

V gene TRBV9 combines with J gene TRBJ1-1; TRBD1 matches at 9 bases. This CDR3 has 15 amino acids. CDR1 is SGDLS, CDR2 YYNGEE, per germline. Losses at the gene ends were 4 bases for V and 0 bases for J; bases not matched to a gene: 4. The chain's CDR3 is CASSPGQGLNTEAFF. CDR3 nucleotide sequence: TGTGCCAGCAGCCCGGGACAGGGTTTGAACACTGAAGCTTTCTTT.

The CDR3 loop reads CASSGSGGWSQPQHF. In DNA form, the CDR3 reads TGTGCCAGCAGCGGGTCCGGGGGATGGAGTCAGCCCCAGCATTTT. The chain carries TRBV28 and TRBJ1-5, with D maybe TRBD1 (5 bases). Germline V gives CDR1 MDHEN, CDR2 SYDVKM. Trimming removed 6 bases at V and 6 bases at J, with 18 bases between. CDR3 length equals 15 residues.

The J gene is TRBJ1-2, the V gene TRBV5-8; D is unclear. Germline V gives CDR1 SGHTS, CDR2 YDEGEE. V was pared by 5 bases and J by 4 bases, with 12 bases between. The CDR3 totals 13 residues. The CDR3, as DNA: TGTGCCAGCAGGGTTGGGGAACTCTATGGCTACACCTTC. It specifies CASRVGELYGYTF.

V is TRBV19 and J is TRBJ1-1; D is perhaps TRBD1 (6 bases). The CDR3 runs to 15 residues. The germline V gene has CDR1 LNHDA and CDR2 SQIVND (reference sequence). V shed 10 bases and J shed 2 bases, with 20 bases lying between them. As DNA, the CDR3 is TGTGCCACAGGGGCACGGGCCCTGGGAAACACTGAAGCTTTCTTT. Its translation: CATGARALGNTEAFF.

The V gene is TRBV9, the J gene TRBJ2-7; no reliable D call. Between the trimmed V and J ends, which lost 1 base and 0 bases, there was a span of 17 bases. This CDR3 is built from 17 residues. Germline V CDR1 and CDR2: SGDLS, YYNGEE. This CDR3 is CASSVHAAAPSSYEQYV. Here the CDR3 DNA reads TGTGCCAGCAGCGTACATGCCGCTGCGCCAAGCTCCTACGAGCAGTACGTC.

V is TRBV27 and J is TRBJ2-3; D unresolved. Germline assignment: CDR1 MNHEY and CDR2 SMNVEV (reference sequence). V was cut by 5 bases and J by 1 base, with 22 bases left in between. The CDR3 spans 18 residues. CDR3 DNA: TGTGCCAGCAGTACCGGATTCCTCGGACGAGTGGGCACAGATACGCAGTATTTT. Protein: CASSTGFLGRVGTDTQYF.

This clone was counted only a few times. V and J are TRBV19 and TRBJ1-5; the D gene is possibly TRBD1 (6 bases). V was pared by 10 bases and J by 0 bases, with 16 bases between. There are 15 residues in the CDR3. The germline V gene has CDR1 LNHDA and CDR2 SQIVND (reference sequence). CDR3: CATDSLAGSNQPQHF. In DNA form, the CDR3 reads TGTGCCACGGACAGCCTGGCGGGTAGCAATCAGCCCCAGCATTTT.

The V gene is TRBV28, the J gene TRBJ1-6, with unresolved D. The CDR3 length is 15 residues. V was shortened by 3 bases and J by 8 bases, with 14 bases between the two germline ends. The germline CDR1 and CDR2 sequences are MDHEN and SYDVKM. CDR3 bases: TGTGCCAGCAGTTTCCCCACCTTACAAGATTCACCCCTCCACTTT. Residues: CASSFPTLQDSPLHF.

This chain connects TRBV28 to TRBJ1-1; 10 nucleotides line up with TRBD1. CDR3 size: 15 residues. Germline-derived CDR1 and CDR2 are MDHEN and SYDVKM. With 6 bases clipped from V and 6 bases from J, the junction kept 10 bases outside the gene matches. In DNA form, the CDR3 reads TGTGCCAGCAGCCACCCAGACAGGGGGCGGGCTGAAGCTTTCTTT. Translation gives CASSHPDRGRAEAFF.

This sequence joins TRBV15 and TRBJ2-5; 11 bases are shared with TRBD2. Germline-derived CDR1 and CDR2 are LNHNV and YYDKDF (reference sequence). After removal of 8 bases from V and 1 base from J, the junction contained 3 bases not matched to a gene. The CDR3 runs 14 residues. Here the CDR3 DNA reads TGTGCCACCGCTAGCGGGGGGACCCAAGAGACCCAGTACTTC. Encoded protein: CATASGGTQETQYF. Full variable domain (rest looked up from reference TRBV15 and TRBJ2-5): DAMVIQNPRYQVTQFGKPVTLSCSQTLNHNVMYWYQQKSSQAPKLLFHYYDKDFNNEADTPDNFQSRRPNTSFCFLDIRSPGLGDTAMYLCATASGGTQETQYFGPGTRLLVL.

The chain recombines TRBV6-9 with TRBJ2-5; 7 nucleotides match TRBD1. The V gene end was trimmed by 5 bases and the J gene end by 5 bases; junction bases not matched to a gene: 14. CDR1 and CDR2 (germline): MNHGY, SVAAGI. The CDR3 covers 16 residues. This CDR3 is CASSRIADRDRETQYF. The DNA of the CDR3 is TGTGCCAGCAGTAGAATAGCAGACAGGGACCGGGAGACCCAGTACTTC.

The chain has TRBV6-1 and TRBJ2-2; D call uncertain. V was cut by 7 bases and J by 5 bases, with 5 bases left in between. The germline V gene encodes CDR1 MNHNS and CDR2 SASEGT. The CDR3 is made up of 11 amino acids. CDR3 sequence reads: CASTNTGELFF. CDR3 DNA sequence: TGTGCCAGCACCAATACCGGGGAGCTGTTTTTT.

The sample holds a few counts of this clone. V gene TRBV11-2 combines with J gene TRBJ2-7, with D perhaps assigned TRBD1 or TRBD2 (5 bases each). CDR3 length: 13 residues. Germline V gives CDR1 SGHAT, CDR2 FQNNGV. The germline V and J ends were trimmed by 4 bases and 7 bases, with 14 bases remaining between them. The CDR3 spells CASSSLGPREQYF. Written as DNA, the CDR3 is TGTGCCAGCAGCTCCCTGGGACCTAGGGAGCAGTACTTC.